The 16 T cell receptor beta chains reported below all come from one sample, sequenced in a study of T-cell reconstitution after alpha-beta-depleted transplantation in children. Unique molecular identifiers were incorporated when the TCRbeta library was constructed. TCRdb passed the PCR reads through MiXCR, listing each CDR3 protein once. The sample holds about 980,000 distinct CDR3 sequences; about 29% are singletons and the top ten take roughly 27%. Sequences were derived from PBMCs, mostly from graft donor cells, sampled 360 days after TCRalphabeta/CD19-depleted stem cell transplant. The receptors originated from a boy younger than two who had a stem cell transplant for SCID, so the T cells may come from the graft donor.

The chain has TRBV6-2 or TRBV6-3 and TRBJ1-5; D is perhaps TRBD1 (5 bases). CDR1 is MNHEY and CDR2 is SVGEGT in the germline V gene. The CDR3 totals 13 residues. Trimming removed 7 bases from V and 5 bases from J, with 12 bases in between. CDR3 in DNA: TGTGCCAGCACCGGGGCCACCTATCAGCCCCAGCATTTT. Amino acid sequence: CASTGATYQPQHF.

This clonotype was detected once. CDR3 residues: CASSPGPWRAKNIQYF. CDR3 nucleotides: TGTGCCAGCTCACCCGGGCCCTGGAGGGCCAAAAACATTCAGTACTTC. V and J are TRBV18 and TRBJ2-4; D possibly corresponds to TRBD2 (5 bases). The CDR3 contains 16 residues. Trimming pared 3 bases from V and 1 base from J, leaving 13 bases between. CDR1 KGHSH and CDR2 LQKENI come from the germline V gene.

This sequence joins TRBV11-2 and TRBJ2-5; perhaps TRBD1 as D (5 bases). Trimming stripped 1 base from V and 0 bases from J, with 12 bases between. Germline V CDR1 and CDR2: SGHAT, FQNNGV. The CDR3 has 16 residues. The DNA of the CDR3 is TGTGCCAGCAGCTTAGGGGGCGACAGCCACCAAGAGACCCAGTACTTC. Its translation: CASSLGGDSHQETQYF.

The chain carries TRBV12-3 or TRBV12-4 and TRBJ1-3; D uncertain. The germline V and J ends were trimmed by 3 bases and 2 bases, with 8 bases remaining between them. The CDR3 is 14 amino acids. CDR3 sequence reads: CASSFIAPGNTIYF. The CDR3, as DNA: TGTGCCAGCAGTTTCATAGCTCCTGGAAACACCATATATTTT.

V is TRBV14 and J is TRBJ2-7; the D call may be TRBD1 or TRBD2 (5 bases each). Germline V gives CDR1 SGHDN, CDR2 FVKESK. V lost 3 bases to trimming and J lost 5 bases, with 17 bases between them. This CDR3 contains 15 residues. The CDR3 sequence is CASSQGGTARNEQYF. Written as DNA, the CDR3 is TGTGCCAGCAGCCAGGGTGGGACCGCGAGGAACGAGCAGTACTTC. The full variable domain, rest sourced from reference TRBV14 and TRBJ2-7, is EAGVTQFPSHSVIEKGQTVTLRCDPISGHDNLYWYRRVMGKEIKFLLHFVKESKQDESGMPNNRFLAERTGGTYSTLKVQPAELEDSGVYFCASSQGGTARNEQYFGPGTRLTVT.

This chain joins TRBV20-1 and TRBJ1-1; 9 bases are a match to TRBD1. The CDR3 covers 17 residues. CDR1 DFQATT and CDR2 SNEGSKA come from the germline V gene (reference sequence). J lost 7 bases, V lost 5 bases, and 20 bases had no gene match. CDR3 sequence (DNA): TGCAGTGCTCCTTCTATCCCGGGACAGGGCGGGAGGGGTGAAGCTTTCTTT. It translates to CSAPSIPGQGGRGEAFF.

This clonotype was seen a handful of times. The chain employs TRBV19 and TRBJ1-1; TRBD1 agrees at 9 bases. The germline V gene has CDR1 LNHDA and CDR2 SQIVND (reference sequence). The CDR3 totals 16 residues. CDR3 nucleotide sequence: TGTGCTTCACGAGGTGCCCCGGGACAGGGGAACACTGAAGCTTTCTTT. Translated, it gives CASRGAPGQGNTEAFF.

V usage is TRBV29-1 and J usage is TRBJ2-3; D is unresolved. Germline V gene data show CDR1 as SQVTM and CDR2 as ANQGSEA. Deletions cut 5 bases from V and 6 bases from J, with 12 bases between. The CDR3 covers 12 residues. The CDR3 DNA reads as TGCAGCGTTCCAATAGAGTTGGATACGCAGTATTTT. Residues: CSVPIELDTQYF.

This clonotype was picked up a small number of times. The gene calls are TRBV29-1 and TRBJ2-5; 9 positions match TRBD2. This CDR3 is built from 14 residues. V gave up 8 bases and J gave up 4 bases; unmatched junction bases: 11. Germline V gene lookup returns CDR1 SQVTM and CDR2 ANQGSEA. The chain's CDR3 is CSSPSGALGETQYF. CDR3 sequence (DNA): TGCAGCTCGCCTAGCGGGGCCCTGGGAGAGACCCAGTACTTC.

J is TRBJ1-4 and V is TRBV6-5, with 11 nucleotides matching TRBD1. This CDR3 is built from 15 residues. The junction had 4 bases not matched to a gene; V was cut back by 4 bases and J by 6 bases. The germline gives CDR1 MNHEY, CDR2 SVGAGI. CDR3 loop: CASSLPGQGDEKLFF. The CDR3 DNA is TGTGCCAGCAGTTTACCGGGACAGGGGGATGAAAAACTGTTTTTT.

This rearrangement joins TRBV12-3 or TRBV12-4 to TRBJ2-7; weak D call: TRBD1 (5 bases). The CDR3 totals 17 residues. Trimming cost V 0 bases and J 7 bases, with 22 bases left between them. The CDR3, as DNA: TGTGCCAGCAGTTTAGCGCTATGGGCAGGGAAATCGATGGAGCAGTACTTC. It translates to CASSLALWAGKSMEQYF.

The chain carries TRBV15 and TRBJ2-5, with D perhaps matching TRBD2 (5 bases). The CDR3 is 16 residues long. From germline, CDR1 is LNHNV and CDR2 YYDKDF (reference sequence). The V gene lost 6 bases and the J gene lost 1 base, with 18 bases spanning the gap. The CDR3 is CATRGKGSSVQETQYF. CDR3 bases: TGTGCCACCAGGGGGAAAGGGAGCTCCGTCCAAGAGACCCAGTACTTC. Combining the CDR3 with reference TRBV15 and TRBJ2-5 gives the whole variable domain DAMVIQNPRYQVTQFGKPVTLSCSQTLNHNVMYWYQQKSSQAPKLLFHYYDKDFNNEADTPDNFQSRRPNTSFCFLDIRSPGLGDTAMYLCATRGKGSSVQETQYFGPGTRLLVL.

This clonotype has only a few counts. The chain combines TRBV7-6 with TRBJ2-7, with a tentative D call TRBD2 (6 bases). This CDR3 comprises 13 residues. Germline V gives CDR1 SGHVS, CDR2 FNYEAQ. The V end lost 6 bases, the J end lost 6 bases, and 15 bases lay between the germline ends. CDR3 sequence reads: CASSRGFDGEQYF. In DNA form, the CDR3 reads TGTGCCAGCAGTCGGGGGTTTGATGGCGAGCAGTACTTC.

A word on this clonotype: Since no conserved phenylalanine or tryptophan closes the CDR3, a read error is the likely cause. This chain uses TRBV6-5 with TRBJ1-6, with D perhaps matching TRBD1 (6 bases). The germline V gene has CDR1 MNHEY and CDR2 SVGAGI. The CDR3 covers 16 residues. The V end was cut by 3 bases, the J end by 9 bases, with 18 bases between. The CDR3 DNA is TGTGCCAGCAGTTATCACAGGGTCCGGGATGGTTCACCCCTCCACTGT. Amino acids: CASSYHRVRDGSPLHC.

The CDR3 DNA follows: TGCGCCAGCAGCTTTGGACTAGCGGGGCGATCTTGGGGCACAGATACGCAGTATTTT. As protein: CASSFGLAGRSWGTDTQYF. This sequence joins TRBV5-1 and TRBJ2-3, with 12 bases lining up with TRBD2. The germline CDR1 and CDR2 sequences are SGHRS and YFSETQ. This CDR3 is 19 amino acids long. V trimming: 2 bases; J trimming: 1 base; junction bases outside the gene matches: 11.

This clonotype was seen a few times. The chain is built from TRBV3-1 and TRBJ2-7, with D hard to call. The CDR3 is made up of 15 amino acids. V shed 0 bases and J shed 4 bases, with 13 bases lying between them. From germline, CDR1 is LGHDT and CDR2 YNNKEL (reference sequence). The DNA for the CDR3 is TGTGCCAGCAGCCAAGATCGCAGACTCCTTTACGAGCAGTACTTC. It specifies CASSQDRRLLYEQYF.